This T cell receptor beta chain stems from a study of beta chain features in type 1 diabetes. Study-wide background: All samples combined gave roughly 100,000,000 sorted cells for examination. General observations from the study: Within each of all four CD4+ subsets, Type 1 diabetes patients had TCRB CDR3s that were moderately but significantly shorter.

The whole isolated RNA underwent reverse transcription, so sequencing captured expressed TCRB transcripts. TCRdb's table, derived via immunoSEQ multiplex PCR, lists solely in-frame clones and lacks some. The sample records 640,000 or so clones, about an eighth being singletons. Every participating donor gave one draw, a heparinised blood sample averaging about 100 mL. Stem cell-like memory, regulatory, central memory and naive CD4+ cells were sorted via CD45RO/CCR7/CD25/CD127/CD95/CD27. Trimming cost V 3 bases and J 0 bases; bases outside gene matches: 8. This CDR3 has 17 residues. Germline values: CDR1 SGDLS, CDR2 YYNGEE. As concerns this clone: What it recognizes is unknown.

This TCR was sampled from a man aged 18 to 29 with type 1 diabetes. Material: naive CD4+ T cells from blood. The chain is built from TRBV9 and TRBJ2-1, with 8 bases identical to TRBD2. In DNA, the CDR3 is TGTGCCAGCAGCGCCGGGCGGGGGGTCCCCTCCTACAATGAGCAGTTCTTC. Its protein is CASSAGRGVPSYNEQFF.